Described below is a single T cell receptor (beta chain) sequence and its context. What it recognizes is unknown. The data derive from a study of T cell responses to AZD1222 COVID-19 vaccine. General observations from the study: Possibly, clonal diversity was underestimated; donors were largely white British and included more females. Seropositive at baseline were only a handful of AZD1222 recipients.

Profiled with immunoSEQ multiplex PCR; TCRdb holds only in-frame clones, not every one. The profile shows roughly 140,000 clones, 90% to 95% of them singletons. The starting material was peripheral blood, obtained after recovery from COVID-19. The clonotype originates from an adult who had recovered from COVID-19.

CDR3 sequence: CASSGRVTDTQYF. CDR3 DNA: TGTGCCAGTAGTGGACGGGTCACAGATACGCAGTATTTT. This chain uses TRBV19 with TRBJ2-3, with unresolved D. Germline CDR1 LNHDA, CDR2 SQIVND (reference sequence). V dropped 5 bases and J dropped 2 bases, with 8 bases sitting between them. The length of the CDR3 is 13 residues.